This T cell receptor beta chain is drawn from a study of shared clonotypes between healthy human individuals. General study points: Owing to a small donor count, the genetic and exposure-history diversity represented was limited.

Germline lookup yields CDR1 SGHTA and CDR2 FQGNSA. Germline trimming cut 3 bases from V and 0 bases from J; bases unmatched to any gene: 1. This CDR3 has 15 amino acids. Libraries were prepared by immunoSEQ multiplex PCR; TCRdb keeps only in-frame clonotypes and omits some of them. The sample yields 730,000 or so clones, about three quarters seen once. This clone was detected a few times. Its antigen is not known. The same CDR3 also results from other DNA sequences found in this sample. The receptor was derived from a woman aged 30 to 39 in good health. V and J are TRBV7-2 and TRBJ1-5; 8 positions match TRBD1. Sample: memory CD4+ T cells sorted from blood. Sample subset: CD45RA-negative fraction. The CDR3, as DNA: TGTGCCAGCAGCTTCACAGGGGGTAGCAATCAGCCCCAGCATTTT. Its protein product is CASSFTGGSNQPQHF.